The 3 T cell receptor beta chains given below trace back to one sample, sequenced in a study of identical twins listed by TCRdb under 2016. Libraries were constructed by 5' RACE. The sequencer listed for this sample is Illumina HiSeq 2000. TCRdb itself trimmed the public reads at Q25 with fastp, ran MiXCR and retained productive beta chains. Records with the same CDR3 protein are collapsed into one entry carrying the most frequent genes and DNA. The sample table holds around 1.7 million distinct CDR3 sequences, of which 25% to 35% were seen once. The top ten clones comprise around 0.3% of the sample. The material sequenced was cord blood. The receptors here all came from a newborn girl in good health.

This clonotype came up many times. The chain combines TRBV4-2 with TRBJ2-1; no clear D. The CDR3 consists of 12 residues. Looked up from germline, CDR1 is LGHNA and CDR2 is YNFKEQ. Trimming took 2 bases from V and 2 from J, leaving 1 base between them. The CDR3 DNA reads TGTGCCAGCAGCCAAACCTACAATGAGCAGTTCTTC. This encodes CASSQTYNEQFF.

This rearrangement joins TRBV2 to TRBJ2-7, with unresolved D. V lost 8 bases and J 0 bases, leaving 17 bases between the germline ends. The CDR3 totals 15 residues. Germline V CDR1 and CDR2: SNHLY, FYNNEI. CDR3 sequence: CASALRGVISYEQYF. In DNA form, the CDR3 reads TGTGCCAGCGCCCTAAGAGGCGTCATCTCCTACGAGCAGTACTTC.

This clonotype was observed a few times. The chain employs TRBV28 and TRBJ2-1; TRBD1 matches 7 bases. The germline CDR1 and CDR2 sequences are MDHEN and SYDVKM. The CDR3 is 16 residues long. V lost 7 bases to trimming and J lost 6 bases; unmatched junction nucleotides: 15. CDR3 protein: CASTSPRTGTFNEQFF. The CDR3 region has the DNA TGTGCCAGCACCTCCCCAAGGACAGGCACGTTCAATGAGCAGTTCTTC.